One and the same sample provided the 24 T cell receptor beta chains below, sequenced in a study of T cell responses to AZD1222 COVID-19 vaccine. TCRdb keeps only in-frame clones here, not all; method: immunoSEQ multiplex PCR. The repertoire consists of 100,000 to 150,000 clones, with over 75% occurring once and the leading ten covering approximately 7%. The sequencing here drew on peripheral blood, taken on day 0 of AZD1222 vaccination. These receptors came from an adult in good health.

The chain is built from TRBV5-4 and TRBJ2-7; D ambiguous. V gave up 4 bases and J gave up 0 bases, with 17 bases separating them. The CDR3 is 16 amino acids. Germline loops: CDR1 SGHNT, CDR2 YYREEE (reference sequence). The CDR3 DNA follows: TGTGCCAGCAGCCCGCAGCTCCGACGGAGCTCCTACGAGCAGTACTTC. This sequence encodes CASSPQLRRSSYEQYF.

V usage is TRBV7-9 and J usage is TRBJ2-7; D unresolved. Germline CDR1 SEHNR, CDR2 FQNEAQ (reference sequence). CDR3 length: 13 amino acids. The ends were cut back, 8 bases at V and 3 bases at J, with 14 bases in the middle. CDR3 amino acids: CASSALGFYEQYF. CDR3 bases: TGTGCCAGCTCGGCGCTTGGTTTCTACGAGCAGTACTTC.

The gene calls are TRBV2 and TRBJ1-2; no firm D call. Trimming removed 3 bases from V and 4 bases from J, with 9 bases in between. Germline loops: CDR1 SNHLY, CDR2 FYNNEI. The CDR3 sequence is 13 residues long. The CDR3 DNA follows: TGTGCCAGCAGTGAGGACGGGCCCTATGGCTACACCTTC. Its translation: CASSEDGPYGYTF. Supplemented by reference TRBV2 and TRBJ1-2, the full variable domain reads EPEVTQTPSHQVTQMGQEVILRCVPISNHLYFYWYRQILGQKVEFLVSFYNNEISEKSEIFDDQFSVERPDGSNFTLKIRSTKLEDSAMYFCASSEDGPYGYTFGSGTRLTVV.

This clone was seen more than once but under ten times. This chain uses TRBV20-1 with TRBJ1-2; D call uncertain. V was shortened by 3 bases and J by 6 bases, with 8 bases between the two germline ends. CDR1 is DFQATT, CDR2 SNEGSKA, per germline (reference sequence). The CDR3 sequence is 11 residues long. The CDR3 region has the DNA TGCAGTGCTAGGGGTGGGGATGGCTACACCTTC. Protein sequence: CSARGGDGYTF.

CDR3 sequence (DNA): TGTGCCAGCTCCTCAACCGGGACACGACAAGAGACCCAGTACTTC. Translated, it gives CASSSTGTRQETQYF. This chain uses TRBV18 with TRBJ2-5; the D gene is possibly TRBD1 (6 bases). The CDR3 contains 15 residues. Deletions cut 6 bases from V and 2 bases from J, with 16 bases between. Germline V gives CDR1 KGHSH, CDR2 LQKENI.

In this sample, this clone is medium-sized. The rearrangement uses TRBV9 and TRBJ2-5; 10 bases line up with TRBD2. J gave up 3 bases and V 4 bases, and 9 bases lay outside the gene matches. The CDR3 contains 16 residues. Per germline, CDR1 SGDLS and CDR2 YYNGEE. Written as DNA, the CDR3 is TGTGCCAGCAGCTCGGATTGGACTAGCGGAAAAGAGACCCAGTACTTC. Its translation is CASSSDWTSGKETQYF.

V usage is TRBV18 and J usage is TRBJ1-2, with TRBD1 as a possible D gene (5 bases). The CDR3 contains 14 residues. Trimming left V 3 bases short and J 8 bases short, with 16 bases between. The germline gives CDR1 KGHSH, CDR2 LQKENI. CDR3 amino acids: CASSPPGQGRGYTF. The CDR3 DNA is TGTGCCAGCTCACCCCCGGGGCAGGGAAGGGGCTACACCTTC.

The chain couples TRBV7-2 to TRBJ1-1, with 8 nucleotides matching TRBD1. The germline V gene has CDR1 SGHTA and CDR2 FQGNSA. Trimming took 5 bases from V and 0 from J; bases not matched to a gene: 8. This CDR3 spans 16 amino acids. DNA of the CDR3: TGTGCCAGCAGCCCACGACTGGGACAGGTGAACACTGAAGCTTTCTTT. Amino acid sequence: CASSPRLGQVNTEAFF.

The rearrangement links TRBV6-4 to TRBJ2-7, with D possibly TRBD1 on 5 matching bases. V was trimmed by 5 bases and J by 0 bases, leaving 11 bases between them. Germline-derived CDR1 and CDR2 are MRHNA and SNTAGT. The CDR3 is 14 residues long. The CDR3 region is CASSTQQGSYEQYF. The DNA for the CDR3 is TGTGCCAGCAGTACGCAGCAGGGCTCCTACGAGCAGTACTTC.

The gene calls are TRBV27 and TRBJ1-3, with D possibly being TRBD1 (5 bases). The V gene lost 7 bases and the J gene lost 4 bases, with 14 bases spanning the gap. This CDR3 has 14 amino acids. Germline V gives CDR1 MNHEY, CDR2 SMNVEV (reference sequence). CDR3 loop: CASKVGRAGNTIYF. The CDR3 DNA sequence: TGTGCCAGCAAGGTGGGGCGGGCCGGAAACACCATATATTTT.

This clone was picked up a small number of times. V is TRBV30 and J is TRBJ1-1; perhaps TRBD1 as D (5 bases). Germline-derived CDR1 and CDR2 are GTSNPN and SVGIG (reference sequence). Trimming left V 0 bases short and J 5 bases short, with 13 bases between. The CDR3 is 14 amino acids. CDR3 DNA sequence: TGTGCCTGGAGTGTATCGGGGGGAGGGACTGAAGCTTTCTTT. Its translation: CAWSVSGGGTEAFF.

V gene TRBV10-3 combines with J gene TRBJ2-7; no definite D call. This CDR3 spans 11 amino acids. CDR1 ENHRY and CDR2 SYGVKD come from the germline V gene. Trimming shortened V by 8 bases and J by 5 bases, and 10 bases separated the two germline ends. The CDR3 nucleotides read TGTGCCATCTTTATCGTAAACGAGCAGTACTTC. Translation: CAIFIVNEQYF.

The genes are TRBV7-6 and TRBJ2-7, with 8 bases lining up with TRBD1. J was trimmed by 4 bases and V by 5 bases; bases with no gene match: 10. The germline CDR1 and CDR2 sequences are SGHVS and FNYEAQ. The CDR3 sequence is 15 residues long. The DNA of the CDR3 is TGTGCCAGCAGCGTGACGCAGGGGGCCAGGTACGAGCAGTACTTC. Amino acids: CASSVTQGARYEQYF. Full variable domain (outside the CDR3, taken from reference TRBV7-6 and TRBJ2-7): GAGVSQSPRYKVTKRGQDVALRCDPISGHVSLYWYRQALGQGPEFLTYFNYEAQQDKSGLPNDRFSAERPEGSISTLTIQRTEQRDSAMYRCASSVTQGARYEQYFGPGTRLTVT.

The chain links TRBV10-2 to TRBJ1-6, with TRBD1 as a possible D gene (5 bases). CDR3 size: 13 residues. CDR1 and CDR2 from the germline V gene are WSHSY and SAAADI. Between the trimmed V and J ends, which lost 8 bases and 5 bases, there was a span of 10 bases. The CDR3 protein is CASVRGDNSPLHF. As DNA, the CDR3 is TGCGCCAGCGTCCGGGGGGATAATTCACCCCTCCACTTT.

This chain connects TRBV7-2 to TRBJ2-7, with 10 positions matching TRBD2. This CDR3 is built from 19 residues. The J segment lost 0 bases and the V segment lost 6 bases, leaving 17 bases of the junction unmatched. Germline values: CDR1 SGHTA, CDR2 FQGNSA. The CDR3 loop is CASRGKKSGTSASSYEQYF. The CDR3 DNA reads TGTGCCAGCAGAGGCAAGAAATCCGGGACTAGCGCCAGCTCCTACGAGCAGTACTTC.

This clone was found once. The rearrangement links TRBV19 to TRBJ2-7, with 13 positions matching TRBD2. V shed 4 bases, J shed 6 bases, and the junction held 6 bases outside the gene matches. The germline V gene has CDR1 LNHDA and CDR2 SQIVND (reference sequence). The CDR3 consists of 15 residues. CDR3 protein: CASSTGLAGASEQYF. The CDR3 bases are TGTGCCAGTAGTACCGGACTAGCGGGAGCCAGCGAGCAGTACTTC.

This CDR3 is CASSFSGTDTQYF. The CDR3 DNA reads as TGTGCCAGCAGCTTTAGCGGCACAGATACGCAGTATTTT. The genes are TRBV11-2 and TRBJ2-3; possible D gene TRBD2, 5 bases. CDR1 is SGHAT, CDR2 FQNNGV, per germline. This CDR3 spans 13 amino acids. The germline V and J ends were trimmed by 3 bases and 1 base, with 5 bases remaining between them.

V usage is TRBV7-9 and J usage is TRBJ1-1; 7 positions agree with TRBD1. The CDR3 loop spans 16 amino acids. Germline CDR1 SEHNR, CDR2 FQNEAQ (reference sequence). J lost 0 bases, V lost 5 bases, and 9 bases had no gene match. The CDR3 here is CASSPRRGLLNTEAFF. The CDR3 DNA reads TGTGCCAGCAGCCCCCGGAGGGGGCTTCTGAACACTGAAGCTTTCTTT.

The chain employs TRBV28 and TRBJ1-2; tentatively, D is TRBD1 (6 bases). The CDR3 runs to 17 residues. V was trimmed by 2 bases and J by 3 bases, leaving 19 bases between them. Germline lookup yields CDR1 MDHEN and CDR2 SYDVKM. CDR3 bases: TGTGCCAGCAGTTTAATTAGGGGGTCGAGAAAGGACTATGGCTACACCTTC. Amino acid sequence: CASSLIRGSRKDYGYTF.

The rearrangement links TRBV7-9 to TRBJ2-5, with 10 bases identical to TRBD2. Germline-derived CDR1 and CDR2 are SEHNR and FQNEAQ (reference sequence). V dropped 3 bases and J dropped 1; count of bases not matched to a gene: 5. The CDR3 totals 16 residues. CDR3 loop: CASSFLAGATQETQYF. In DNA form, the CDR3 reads TGTGCCAGCAGCTTCCTAGCGGGAGCCACCCAAGAGACCCAGTACTTC.

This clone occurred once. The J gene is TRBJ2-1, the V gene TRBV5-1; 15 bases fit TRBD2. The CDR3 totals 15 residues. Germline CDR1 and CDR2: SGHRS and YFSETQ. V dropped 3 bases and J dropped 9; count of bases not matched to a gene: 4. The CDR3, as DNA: TGCGCCAGCAGCTCGGGACTAGCGGGAGGCCTTGAGCAGTTCTTC. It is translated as CASSSGLAGGLEQFF.

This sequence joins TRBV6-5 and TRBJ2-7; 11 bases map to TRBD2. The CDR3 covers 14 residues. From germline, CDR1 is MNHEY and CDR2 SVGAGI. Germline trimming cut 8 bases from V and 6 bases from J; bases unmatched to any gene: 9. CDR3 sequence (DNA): TGTGCCAGCCTAGCGGGGGGATCCTTCGGCGAGCAGTACTTC. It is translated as CASLAGGSFGEQYF.

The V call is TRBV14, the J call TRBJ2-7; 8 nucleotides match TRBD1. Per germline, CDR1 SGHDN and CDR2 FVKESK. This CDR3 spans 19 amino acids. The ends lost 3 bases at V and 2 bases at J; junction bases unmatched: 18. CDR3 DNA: TGTGCCAGCAGCCAGGGGTTCTGGCAGGGGGCGGTCGGCGCCTACGAGCAGTACTTC. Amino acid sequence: CASSQGFWQGAVGAYEQYF.

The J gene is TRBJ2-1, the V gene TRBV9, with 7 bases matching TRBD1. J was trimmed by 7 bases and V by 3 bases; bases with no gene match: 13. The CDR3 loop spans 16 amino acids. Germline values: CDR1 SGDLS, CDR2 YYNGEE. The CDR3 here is CASSAAPGRGRNEQFF. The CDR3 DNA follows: TGTGCCAGCAGCGCCGCCCCTGGCAGGGGGAGAAATGAGCAGTTCTTC.